Included here is one T cell receptor beta chain sequence, with context. Recruitment covered over 20 US areas and drew participants whose ages spanned roughly 18 to 89 years. The data stem from a study of blood T cell repertoires in COVID-19. Per the study methods: Quantification of nucleated cells was approximated via reference gene primer amplification. Method: immunoSEQ multiplex PCR; TCRdb's copy keeps in-frame clones and lacks some. V, J and clone size are those of that table, while D and trimming were read from the DNA. This sample has more than 300,000 clones; more than 75% occur once, and the top ten carry 0.9% to 1.5%. The germline V gene encodes CDR1 LNHDA and CDR2 SQIVND (reference sequence). The V gene end was trimmed by 8 bases and the J gene end by 4 bases; junction bases not matched to a gene: 5. The CDR3 is 13 residues long.

This sequence was found in a woman younger than 30 who had recovered from COVID-19. Sequencing was carried out using PBMCs or T cells enriched from blood (not recorded which). This chain joins TRBV19 and TRBJ1-1; TRBD1 matches 9 bases. The CDR3: CASAGTGSTEAFF. CDR3 nucleotide sequence: TGTGCCAGTGCCGGGACAGGGTCCACTGAAGCTTTCTTT.